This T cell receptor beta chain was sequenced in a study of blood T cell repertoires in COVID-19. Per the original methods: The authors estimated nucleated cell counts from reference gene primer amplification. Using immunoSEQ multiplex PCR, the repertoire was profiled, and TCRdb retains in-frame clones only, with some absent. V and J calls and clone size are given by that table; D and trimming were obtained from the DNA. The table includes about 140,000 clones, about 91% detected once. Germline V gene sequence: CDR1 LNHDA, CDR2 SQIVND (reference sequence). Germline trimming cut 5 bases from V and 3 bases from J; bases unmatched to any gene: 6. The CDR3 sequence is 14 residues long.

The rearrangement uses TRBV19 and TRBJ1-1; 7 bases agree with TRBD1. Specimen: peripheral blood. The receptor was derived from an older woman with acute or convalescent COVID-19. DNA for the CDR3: TGTGCCAGTAGTGCCCGGGACAGTTACACTGAAGCTTTCTTT. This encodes CASSARDSYTEAFF.